This TCR beta chain was sequenced for a study of shared clonotypes between healthy human individuals. Study results and limitations: Estimated richness values were generally larger in naive subsets than in memory subsets. Few donors limited the genetic and exposure-history diversity represented.

CD45RO-negative cells were positively selected for CCR7, leaving out terminally differentiated effector memory CD45RA+ cells. Method: immunoSEQ multiplex PCR; TCRdb's copy keeps in-frame clones and lacks some. Counted here are just over 2,000,000 clones, about 95% occurring once; the ten biggest clones make up 1% to 1.3%. CDR1 SGHDN and CDR2 FVKESK come from the germline V gene. The CDR3 contains 16 residues. V lost 2 bases to trimming and J lost 7 bases; unmatched junction nucleotides: 5. A remark on this clone: Its antigen is not known.

This chain links TRBV14 with TRBJ2-1, with 13 bases that match TRBD2. The clonotype comes from a young man in good health. The sequenced sample was naive CD8+ T cells sorted from blood. The CDR3 protein is CASSQFRTSGRNEQFF. The CDR3 DNA is TGTGCCAGCAGCCAATTCCGGACTAGCGGGAGAAATGAGCAGTTCTTC.